This T cell receptor (beta chain) was documented in a study of regulatory T cells in long-lasting Graves disease. Study findings and constraints: Graves' patients with persistent disease showed TCR diversity lower than patients newly diagnosed.

This clonotype was recorded many times. Its antigen is undetermined. Germline V gene lookup returns CDR1 MNHEY and CDR2 SVGEGT. V lost 2 bases to trimming and J lost 6 bases, with 14 bases between them. CDR3 length: 15 amino acids. In building TCR beta libraries, iRepertoire HTBI primers were used together with Arm-PCR of CDR3 regions. TCRdb re-called the multiplex PCR reads through MiXCR, storing one row per CDR3 protein. The profile shows about 520,000 distinct CDR3 sequences, about 11% of them singletons. Described time point: newly diagnosed GD, antithyroid drugs for less than 3 months. Construction of the TCR library relied on RNA isolated from PBMCs. These data were likewise used in another study, on T cells in Graves' hyperthyroidism and ophthalmopathy.

The TCR originated in a woman aged 30 to 39 with Graves disease. This sequence joins TRBV6-2 or TRBV6-3 and TRBJ2-1; the D gene is possibly TRBD2 (5 bases). Sample: peripheral blood mononuclear cells (PBMCs), taken at new diagnosis, from a patient treated with antithyroid drugs. The CDR3 bases are TGTGCCAGCAGTTACGAGGGAGAGGCTTCCAATGAGCAGTTCTTC. It encodes CASSYEGEASNEQFF.